These 19 T cell receptor beta chains came from one sample sequenced in a study of shared clonotypes between healthy human individuals. The data were produced by immunoSEQ multiplex PCR, yet TCRdb's version contains in-frame clones alone and is incomplete. Of 650,000 to 800,000 clones in the sample, just over 90% are singletons; the top ten hold about 24%. Terminally differentiated effector memory CD45RA+ cells were excluded by CCR7 positive selection of CD45RO-negative cells. Sequences were obtained from naive CD8+ T cells sorted from blood. These receptors all come from a man aged 25-40 years in good health.

V gene TRBV5-4 combines with J gene TRBJ1-1; D gene unclear. Germline V CDR1 and CDR2: SGHNT, YYREEE (reference sequence). The germline V and J ends were trimmed by 1 base and 1 base, with 5 bases remaining between them. The CDR3 consists of 13 residues. CDR3 amino acids: CASSLWENTEAFF. DNA of the CDR3: TGTGCCAGCAGCTTGTGGGAGAACACTGAAGCTTTCTTT.

This chain connects TRBV5-5 to TRBJ2-7; D tentatively reads TRBD1 or TRBD2 (5 bases each). Trimming stripped 0 bases from V and 2 bases from J, with 12 bases between. Germline assignment: CDR1 SGHKS and CDR2 YYEKEE (reference sequence). The CDR3 contains 15 residues. Here the CDR3 reads CASSLETGPAYEQYF. The CDR3 region has the DNA TGTGCCAGCAGCTTGGAGACGGGACCCGCCTACGAGCAGTACTTC.

The V gene is TRBV5-5, the J gene TRBJ2-7; D is perhaps TRBD2 (6 bases). The CDR3 runs to 13 residues. With 4 bases removed from V and 2 bases from J, the gap between germline ends came to 10 bases. CDR1 SGHKS and CDR2 YYEKEE come from the germline V gene (reference sequence). The CDR3, as DNA: TGTGCCAGCAGCGCGGGGAGGACCTACGAGCAGTACTTC. Translated, it gives CASSAGRTYEQYF.

The chain links TRBV11-3 to TRBJ2-1; a possible D gene is TRBD2 (5 bases). This CDR3 comprises 15 residues. Trimming left V 1 base short and J 10 bases short, with 17 bases between. Germline CDR1 and CDR2: SGHNT and YENEEA. For the CDR3, the DNA is TGTGCCAGCAGCTTAGCCGGGGTGGGGTTATGGGAGCAGTTCTTC. Protein product: CASSLAGVGLWEQFF.

The chain employs TRBV4-1 and TRBJ2-1; no clear D. In germline, CDR1 is MGHRA, CDR2 YSYEKL. The CDR3 totals 13 residues. V lost 1 base, J lost 9 bases, and 10 bases lay in between. In DNA form, the CDR3 reads TGCGCCAGCAGCCAAGCGTCCCCGAGTGAGCAGTTCTTC. As protein: CASSQASPSEQFF.

The chain uses TRBV7-9 and TRBJ2-3; D remains unclear. Trimming left V 5 bases short and J 0 bases short, with 12 bases between. CDR3 length equals 15 residues. Germline loops: CDR1 SEHNR, CDR2 FQNEAQ (reference sequence). CDR3 DNA: TGTGCCAGCAGCCCCTTAGCAACTAGCACAGATACGCAGTATTTT. This translates into CASSPLATSTDTQYF.

The V call is TRBV7-5, the J call TRBJ2-7; the D call TRBD2 from the table was never checked on the DNA. TRBV7-5 is a pseudogene locus. The CDR3 contains 14 residues. This CDR3 reads CARSLVSGRYEQYF. The CDR3 nucleotides read TGTGCCAGAAGCTTGGTTAGCGGGAGGTACGAGCAGTACTTC.

This chain links TRBV7-2 with TRBJ2-3; no definite D call. The CDR3 contains 12 residues. Germline CDR1 reads SGHTA; CDR2 reads FQGNSA. V shed 5 bases and J shed 6 bases, with 9 bases lying between them. CDR3 sequence: CASSLPRDTQYF. For the CDR3, the DNA is TGTGCCAGCAGCCTTCCTAGGGATACGCAGTATTTT. Full variable domain (missing parts from reference TRBV7-2 and TRBJ2-3): GAGVSQSPSNKVTEKGKDVELRCDPISGHTALYWYRQSLGQGLEFLIYFQGNSAPDKSGLPSDRFSAERTGGSVSTLTIQRTQQEDSAVYLCASSLPRDTQYFGPGTRLTVL.

The rearrangement links TRBV11-2 to TRBJ1-1, with a tentative D call TRBD1 (6 bases). The length of the CDR3 is 13 residues. V was trimmed by 6 bases and J by 3 bases, leaving 11 bases between them. From germline, CDR1 is SGHAT and CDR2 FQNNGV. CDR3 amino acids: CASRPGVDTEAFF. The CDR3, as DNA: TGTGCCAGCAGGCCAGGGGTTGACACTGAAGCTTTCTTT.

The rearrangement links TRBV7-9 to TRBJ2-1; D unclear. The CDR3 sequence is 16 residues long. CDR1 and CDR2 (germline): SEHNR, FQNEAQ (reference sequence). The V and J ends lost 5 bases and 5 bases respectively, with 19 bases between them. The DNA for the CDR3 is TGTGCCAGCAGCCCCCCGGTATTTAGGTTCGACAATGAGCAGTTCTTC. This sequence encodes CASSPPVFRFDNEQFF.

The V call is TRBV12-5, the J call TRBJ2-5; 12 positions match TRBD2. With 1 base clipped from V and 0 bases from J, the junction kept 6 bases outside the gene matches. The CDR3 is made up of 18 amino acids. CDR1 and CDR2 (germline): LGHNT, FRNRAP. This CDR3 is CASGLGTSGDPYQETQYF. Written as DNA, the CDR3 is TGTGCTAGTGGTTTGGGGACTAGCGGGGATCCATACCAAGAGACCCAGTACTTC.

The V call is TRBV28, the J call TRBJ2-1; either TRBD1 or TRBD2 may supply D (5 bases each). CDR1 and CDR2 (germline): MDHEN, SYDVKM. V lost 4 bases and J 4 bases, leaving 11 bases between the germline ends. This CDR3 is 14 amino acids long. The DNA of the CDR3 is TGTGCCAGCAGTTACGGGGACCTATACAATGAGCAGTTCTTC. Encoded protein: CASSYGDLYNEQFF. Using reference TRBV28 and TRBJ2-1 for the parts outside the CDR3, the full variable domain is DVKVTQSSRYLVKRTGEKVFLECVQDMDHENMFWYRQDPGLGLRLIYFSYDVKMKEKGDIPEGYSVSREKKERFSLILESASTNQTSMYLCASSYGDLYNEQFFGPGTRLTVL.

The rearrangement uses TRBV6-5 and TRBJ1-5; perhaps TRBD1 as D (5 bases). Germline values: CDR1 MNHEY, CDR2 SVGAGI. The CDR3 has 13 residues. Trimming cost V 6 bases and J 7 bases, with 13 bases left between them. CDR3 sequence (DNA): TGTGCCAGCAGACAACGGGGCGGACAGCCCCAGCATTTT. Protein product: CASRQRGGQPQHF.

V and J are TRBV5-1 and TRBJ2-7, with a tentative D call TRBD1 (5 bases). CDR1 is SGHRS, CDR2 YFSETQ, per germline. CDR3 size: 15 residues. V lost 4 bases, J lost 5 bases, and 19 bases lay in between. DNA of the CDR3: TGCGCCAGCAGCCCGGGTGGTCAGGGAATGCACGAGCAGTACTTC. It specifies CASSPGGQGMHEQYF.

The chain employs TRBV11-2 and TRBJ2-5; 8 nucleotides align to TRBD2. Germline CDR1 SGHAT, CDR2 FQNNGV. There are 15 residues in the CDR3. Trimming cost V 8 bases and J 5 bases; bases outside gene matches: 13. DNA of the CDR3: TGTGCCAGCTCCCCGGGGGTAGCGGGATTCGAGACCCAGTACTTC. The encoded protein is CASSPGVAGFETQYF.

V gene TRBV9 combines with J gene TRBJ2-3; 8 nucleotides line up with TRBD2. Germline loops: CDR1 SGDLS, CDR2 YYNGEE. The CDR3 spans 21 residues. The junction had 24 bases not matched to a gene; V was cut back by 4 bases and J by 2 bases. As DNA, the CDR3 is TGTGCCAGCAGCAACAACCCCAAGTGGCATGGGGCGGGAGGCCTCACAGATACGCAGTATTTT. The encoded protein is CASSNNPKWHGAGGLTDTQYF.

This chain joins TRBV7-9 and TRBJ2-7; D ambiguous. This CDR3 region has 15 residues. V lost 4 bases and J 1 base, leaving 14 bases between the germline ends. CDR1 is SEHNR, CDR2 FQNEAQ, per germline (reference sequence). The CDR3 DNA reads as TGTGCCAGCAGCTCTCCAGGTTCCGGATCCTACGAGCAGTACTTC. Protein sequence: CASSSPGSGSYEQYF. The full variable domain, rest sourced from reference TRBV7-9 and TRBJ2-7, is DTGVSQNPRHKITKRGQNVTFRCDPISEHNRLYWYRQTLGQGPEFLTYFQNEAQLEKSRLLSDRFSAERPKGSFSTLEIQRTEQGDSAMYLCASSSPGSGSYEQYFGPGTRLTVT.

This clone occurred a few times. The chain employs TRBV19 and TRBJ1-4, with unresolved D. CDR3 length equals 12 residues. Germline lookup yields CDR1 LNHDA and CDR2 SQIVND (reference sequence). With 10 bases removed from V and 6 bases from J, the gap between germline ends came to 12 bases. CDR3 protein: CATEGLYEKLFF. CDR3 DNA sequence: TGTGCCACCGAAGGGCTCTATGAAAAACTGTTTTTT.

This chain links TRBV14 with TRBJ2-1; a weak D match, TRBD1 (5 bases). V was clipped by 4 bases and J by 4 bases, with 11 bases between them. The germline CDR1 and CDR2 sequences are SGHDN and FVKESK. This CDR3 is built from 14 residues. CDR3 in DNA: TGTGCCAGCAGCCGACGACAGTCTTACAATGAGCAGTTCTTC. Translated: CASSRRQSYNEQFF.